This T cell receptor (beta chain) stems from a study of CD8 T cells in ankylosing spondylitis. The CDR3 loop spans 14 amino acids. The germline CDR1 and CDR2 sequences are DFQATT and SNEGSKA (reference sequence). Unmatched junction bases numbered 3, after V lost 3 bases and J lost 7 bases. Overall study results and limits: CD8+ disease-linked clones were present at relatively low frequencies in blood. Clones linked to disease were reported to show significant enrichment in matched ankylosing spondylitis synovial fluid. Ankylosing spondylitis blood appeared to carry a characteristic TCR beta motif of roughly 8 highly homologous variants.

Libraries of TCR beta came from quantitative 5'-RACE with molecular barcodes. TCRdb analysed the 5' RACE reads with MiXCR anew, one entry per CDR3 protein. The data hold 250,000 to 350,000 distinct CDR3 sequences, with 15% to 20% observed a single time. Note on this clonotype: Its antigen is not known.

The sequence was collected from a male donor with ankylosing spondylitis or in good health (not recorded which). Sequenced input: blood, either unsorted or a sorted T cell fraction (not recorded which). The chain is built from TRBV20-1 and TRBJ1-4; TRBD1 agrees at 12 bases. Written as DNA, the CDR3 is TGCAGTGCTAGTCCGGGACAGGGGGCTGAAAAACTGTTTTTT. Encoded protein: CSASPGQGAEKLFF.